Following are 6 T cell receptor beta chains from one sample sequenced in a study of beta chain features in type 1 diabetes. Reverse transcribing all isolated RNA meant expressed TCRB transcripts were sequenced. Repertoires were generated with immunoSEQ multiplex PCR, while TCRdb's copy carries only in-frame clones and drops some. The top ten hold around 0.065% of the sample, which has 450,000 to 550,000 clones, roughly 31% seen once. What was sequenced was naive CD4+ T cells from blood. These receptors were obtained from a man between 18 and 29 years old in good health.

V is TRBV7-2 and J is TRBJ1-4; 8 bases are shared with TRBD1. The V gene end was trimmed by 6 bases and the J gene end by 7 bases; junction bases not matched to a gene: 10. CDR3 size: 15 residues. CDR1 and CDR2 from the germline V gene are SGHTA and FQGNSA. CDR3 sequence reads: CASRADRGSGEKLFF. CDR3 DNA: TGTGCCAGCAGGGCTGACAGGGGATCCGGTGAAAAACTGTTTTTT.

The V call is TRBV15, the J call TRBJ1-1; perhaps TRBD1 as D (5 bases). The CDR3 is 12 residues long. The germline V and J ends were trimmed by 2 bases and 5 bases, with 6 bases remaining between them. Per germline, CDR1 LNHNV and CDR2 YYDKDF (reference sequence). This CDR3 is CATSRQGTEAFF. DNA of the CDR3: TGTGCCACCAGCAGACAGGGAACTGAAGCTTTCTTT.

The chain couples TRBV9 to TRBJ1-2; D remains ambiguous. V dropped 0 bases and J dropped 2 bases, with 11 bases sitting between them. CDR3 length equals 15 residues. Germline assignment: CDR1 SGDLS and CDR2 YYNGEE. The CDR3 sequence: CASSVATSLNYGYTF. CDR3 nucleotides: TGTGCCAGCAGCGTAGCTACGAGCTTAAACTATGGCTACACCTTC.

The V call is TRBV7-6, the J call TRBJ2-7; D not resolved. Germline-derived CDR1 and CDR2 are SGHVS and FNYEAQ. The CDR3 extends over 14 amino acids. Deletions cut 0 bases from V and 0 bases from J, with 6 bases between. The CDR3 DNA reads TGTGCCAGCAGCTTAGCGCATGGCTCCTACGAGCAGTACTTC. Translation: CASSLAHGSYEQYF.

V and J are TRBV29-1 and TRBJ2-7, with TRBD1 matching 7 bases. V lost 1 base, J lost 1 base, and 10 bases stayed unmatched. The germline CDR1 and CDR2 sequences are SQVTM and ANQGSEA. CDR3 size: 16 residues. The CDR3 DNA follows: TGCAGCGTTGAAGGACGTGGCAGGGGGTCTTCCTACGAGCAGTACTTC. Translating it yields CSVEGRGRGSSYEQYF.

The table lists this clone with a few counts. The J gene is TRBJ2-1, the V gene TRBV9, with a tentative D call TRBD2 (6 bases). Germline V gene lookup returns CDR1 SGDLS and CDR2 YYNGEE. Trimming took off 0 bases at V and 8 bases at J, with 12 bases between the two ends. The CDR3 is 14 amino acids. This CDR3 is CASSVAGTVYEQFF. CDR3 in DNA: TGTGCCAGCAGCGTAGCTGGGACTGTCTATGAGCAGTTCTTC.